This T cell receptor (beta chain) was captured in a study of T cells in Graves' hyperthyroidism and ophthalmopathy. Worth noting for this clonotype: What it recognizes is unknown.

From RNA transcripts, TCR beta CDR3 regions were amplified. The HTBI primer set was used in a first-round RT-PCR of the TCR CDR3. Using its own MiXCR run on the multiplex PCR reads, TCRdb lists one record per CDR3 protein. The table has 470,000 or so distinct CDR3 sequences, roughly 20% seen once. The length of the CDR3 is 15 residues. The ends lost 6 bases at V and 1 base at J; junction bases unmatched: 8. Study-wide results and caveats: The majority of expanded thyroid clonotypes above 0.001 also appeared in blood.

Sample: blood. The gene calls are TRBV12-3 or TRBV12-4 and TRBJ1-1; 7 bases map to TRBD1. The sequence derives from a man between 18 and 29 years old with Graves' hyperthyroidism. The CDR3 region is CASSPSRQGNTEAFF. The CDR3 region has the DNA TGTGCCAGCAGCCCCTCCAGACAGGGGAACACTGAAGCTTTCTTT.